These 22 T cell receptor beta chains came from one sample sequenced in a study of post-analysis software for immune sequencing data. These receptors have no identified antigens. cDNA libraries for TCR beta contained unique molecular identifiers. Via MiXCR, TCRdb re-called the PCR reads, giving one row per CDR3 protein. The data hold 600,000 to 700,000 distinct CDR3 sequences, with 59% observed a single time. The study's findings and limits: Comparison of patients with controls showed five TRBV segments more frequent in patients, TRBV5-6, TRBV5-1 and TRBV20-1 among them.

Sequencing was done on a sample of blood. These receptors originate from a girl aged 2 to 10 with multiple sclerosis.

The V and J genes are TRBV5-1 and TRBJ2-7; no firm D call. CDR1 is SGHRS, CDR2 YFSETQ, per germline. This CDR3 contains 13 residues. V was shortened by 1 base and J by 3 bases, with 8 bases between the two germline ends. CDR3 DNA: TGCGCCAGCAGCTTGTCTTTTGACTACGAGCAGTACTTC. Its translation is CASSLSFDYEQYF.

The chain uses TRBV10-3 and TRBJ2-5; the match to TRBD2 covers 11 bases. CDR3 length equals 13 residues. CDR1 ENHRY and CDR2 SYGVKD come from the germline V gene. The trim removed 6 bases at V and 7 bases at J, leaving 4 bases unmatched. The CDR3 reads CAIRLAGEGTQYF. The CDR3 DNA reads as TGTGCCATCAGACTAGCGGGAGAGGGGACCCAGTACTTC.

This rearrangement joins TRBV20-1 to TRBJ2-7; 7 bases agree with TRBD2. CDR3 size: 13 residues. Germline V gives CDR1 DFQATT, CDR2 SNEGSKA (reference sequence). V gave up 6 bases and J gave up 5 bases; unmatched junction bases: 10. CDR3 coding DNA: TGCAGTGCGCGGGGGTCCCCTCTCGACGAGCAGTACTTC. Residues: CSARGSPLDEQYF.

This chain uses TRBV9 with TRBJ2-4; a possible D gene is TRBD2 (6 bases). V was shortened by 0 bases and J by 13 bases, with 17 bases between the two germline ends. The CDR3 runs to 14 residues. The germline V gene encodes CDR1 SGDLS and CDR2 YYNGEE. CDR3 coding DNA: TGTGCCAGCAGCGTAGGATCTCGGGAGAGGGAGCAGTACTTC. Its translation is CASSVGSREREQYF.

The chain carries TRBV2 and TRBJ1-2; D is undetermined. Germline V gene data show CDR1 as SNHLY and CDR2 as FYNNEI. The CDR3 spans 11 residues. Trimming shortened V by 9 bases and J by 0 bases, and 5 bases separated the two germline ends. The CDR3 protein is CASLANYGYTF. The DNA of the CDR3 is TGTGCCAGTCTAGCTAACTATGGCTACACCTTC.

This clonotype came up once. The J gene is TRBJ2-6, the V gene TRBV7-2; possibly TRBD1 for D (6 bases). CDR1 is SGHTA and CDR2 is FQGNSA in the germline V gene. The CDR3 covers 18 residues. Between the trimmed V and J ends, which lost 6 bases and 0 bases, there was a span of 18 bases. The CDR3 protein is CASSFPPRGTSGANVLTF. CDR3 DNA: TGTGCCAGCAGTTTTCCGCCCAGGGGAACCTCTGGGGCCAACGTCCTGACTTTC.

The V call is TRBV5-6, the J call TRBJ2-1, with D possibly TRBD1 on 5 matching bases. The ends were cut back, 4 bases at V and 2 bases at J, with 13 bases in the middle. CDR1 and CDR2 (germline): SGHDT, YYEEEE. This CDR3 region has 15 residues. The CDR3 is CASSPNRSPYNEQFF. CDR3 nucleotide sequence: TGTGCCAGCAGCCCTAACAGGTCTCCCTACAATGAGCAGTTCTTC.

The chain joins TRBV20-1 to TRBJ2-1; D is undetermined. The germline gives CDR1 DFQATT, CDR2 SNEGSKA (reference sequence). This CDR3 has 13 residues. Between the trimmed V and J ends, which lost 1 base and 5 bases, there was a span of 9 bases. The CDR3 coding sequence is TGCAGTGCTAGAGTCCCTGGGGACAATGAGCAGTTCTTC. Protein sequence: CSARVPGDNEQFF.

A few counts support this clonotype. J is TRBJ1-2 and V is TRBV10-3; tentatively, D is TRBD1 (6 bases). From germline, CDR1 is ENHRY and CDR2 SYGVKD. Between the trimmed V and J ends, which lost 6 bases and 8 bases, there was a span of 13 bases. The CDR3 sequence is 12 residues long. The CDR3 protein is CAISVQGRGYTF. CDR3 DNA: TGTGCCATCAGCGTACAGGGTCGAGGCTACACCTTC.

This clonotype was detected only a few times. V is TRBV9 and J is TRBJ2-1; perhaps TRBD2 as D (5 bases). This CDR3 has 16 residues. Per the germline V gene, CDR1 is SGDLS and CDR2 is YYNGEE. Deletions cut 0 bases from V and 2 bases from J, with 12 bases between. The CDR3 region has the DNA TGTGCCAGCAGCGTAGACCGGGGTGGCACCTACAATGAGCAGTTCTTC. It yields the protein CASSVDRGGTYNEQFF.

A word on this clonotype: Relative to the germline gene, one junction end is altered; a read error may explain this. The J gene is TRBJ2-4, the V gene TRBV9; 9 bases align to TRBD2. Germline lookup yields CDR1 SGDLS and CDR2 YYNGEE. The CDR3 length is 14 residues. CDR3 in DNA: TGTGCCAGCAGCGGGGGACTAGCCGAAAACATTCAGTACTTC. This encodes CASSGGLAENIQYF.

This clonotype has a handful of counts. The chain employs TRBV6-1 and TRBJ2-6; D might be TRBD1 (6 bases). Germline CDR1 reads MNHNS; CDR2 reads SASEGT. The V and J ends lost 6 bases and 4 bases respectively, with 22 bases between them. The CDR3 runs 18 residues. CDR3 DNA sequence: TGTGCCAGCAGCCAGATGGGGGCAGGGGTCTCCGGGGCCAACGTCCTGACTTTC. As protein: CASSQMGAGVSGANVLTF.

Of note for this clonotype: One base away lies a much larger clone, so this may be a sequencing read error. This chain links TRBV7-3 with TRBJ2-1; tentative D call: TRBD2 (5 bases). The germline CDR1 and CDR2 sequences are SGHTA and FQGTGA. The CDR3 has 12 amino acids. CDR3 coding DNA: TGTGCCAGCAGCTTCGACTACAATGAGCGGTTCTTC. This sequence encodes CASSFDYNERFF.

This chain joins TRBV19 and TRBJ2-3; 10 nucleotides agree with TRBD1. Per germline, CDR1 LNHDA and CDR2 SQIVND (reference sequence). Losses at the gene ends were 11 bases for V and 4 bases for J; bases not matched to a gene: 9. CDR3 length: 14 residues. CDR3 residues: CAAAGTGESDTQYF. CDR3 nucleotides: TGTGCCGCCGCCGGGACAGGGGAATCAGATACGCAGTATTTT.

This clonotype has a handful of counts. V gene TRBV12-3 or TRBV12-4 combines with J gene TRBJ2-3; the D gene is possibly TRBD2 (5 bases). The CDR3 spans 16 residues. Trimming removed 3 bases from V and 2 bases from J, with 15 bases in between. CDR3 residues: CASSFYGGLYTDTQYF. The CDR3 DNA reads TGTGCCAGCAGTTTTTATGGCGGGTTATACACAGATACGCAGTATTTT.

This sequence joins TRBV10-2 and TRBJ2-6; D gene ambiguous. The CDR3 contains 17 residues. In germline, CDR1 is WSHSY, CDR2 SAAADI. The V and J ends lost 0 bases and 0 bases respectively, with 9 bases between them. The CDR3: CASSESATLSGANVLTF. The CDR3 DNA reads TGCGCCAGCAGTGAGTCGGCTACCCTCTCTGGGGCCAACGTCCTGACTTTC.

The rearrangement links TRBV20-1 to TRBJ1-2, with a possible D match to TRBD1 (5 bases). The CDR3 contains 14 residues. V was clipped by 0 bases and J by 7 bases, with 15 bases between them. CDR1 and CDR2 (germline): DFQATT, SNEGSKA (reference sequence). The CDR3 nucleotides read TGCAGTGCTAGAGAGGCAGGGTGGGAATTTGGCTACACCTTC. Its protein product is CSAREAGWEFGYTF.

This clonotype was seen just once. This chain joins TRBV6-6 and TRBJ1-2, with 11 bases aligning to TRBD1. V trimming: 3 bases; J trimming: 4 bases; junction bases outside the gene matches: 7. The CDR3 has 16 amino acids. Germline lookup yields CDR1 MNHNY and CDR2 SVGAGI (reference sequence). CDR3: CASSYAGQGAFYGYTF. CDR3 bases: TGTGCCAGCAGTTATGCAGGACAGGGGGCCTTCTATGGCTACACCTTC.

This chain joins TRBV7-9 and TRBJ2-2; D is undetermined. From germline, CDR1 is SEHNR and CDR2 FQNEAQ (reference sequence). This CDR3 has 14 amino acids. Trimming took 4 bases from V and 4 from J, leaving 10 bases between them. CDR3 amino acids: CASSSRMITGELFF. The CDR3 DNA sequence: TGTGCCAGCAGCTCGAGGATGATCACCGGGGAGCTGTTTTTT.

This sequence joins TRBV29-1 and TRBJ2-3; D is possibly TRBD1 or TRBD2 (5 bases each). The ends were cut back, 7 bases at V and 5 bases at J, with 19 bases in the middle. CDR3 length: 14 residues. Germline CDR1 reads SQVTM; CDR2 reads ANQGSEA. The CDR3 region is CSARVGAGIDTQYF. In DNA, the CDR3 is TGCAGCGCCCGCGTCGGGGCGGGCATAGATACGCAGTATTTT.

J is TRBJ1-1 and V is TRBV20-1; 8 bases align to TRBD1. The CDR3 consists of 13 residues. The trim removed 5 bases at V and 5 bases at J, leaving 7 bases unmatched. Germline values: CDR1 DFQATT, CDR2 SNEGSKA (reference sequence). The CDR3 sequence: CSAARTGTTEAFF. The CDR3 region has the DNA TGCAGTGCTGCACGGACAGGGACGACTGAAGCTTTCTTT.

The V call is TRBV12-3 or TRBV12-4, the J call TRBJ2-3; maybe TRBD2 (6 bases). CDR3 length equals 16 residues. V was shortened by 3 bases and J by 2 bases, with 15 bases between the two germline ends. CDR3 coding DNA: TGTGCCAGCAGTTTGGAGCGGGCGGCCGTCACAGATACGCAGTATTTT. The encoded protein is CASSLERAAVTDTQYF.